This T cell receptor beta chain appears in the sequencing data of a study of cytomegalovirus exposure and HLA in healthy donors. The PCR contained 60 Vbeta and 13 Jbeta primers. Generated by immunoSEQ multiplex PCR, the TCRdb table keeps only in-frame clones and is missing some. Seen in this sample are roughly 190,000 clones; the ten most common clones hold under 6.5%. Germline values: CDR1 SGHTA, CDR2 FQGTGA. There are 15 residues in the CDR3. The J segment lost 6 bases and the V segment lost 5 bases, leaving 10 bases of the junction unmatched. The receptor was derived from a man aged 25 to 45 in good health and CMV-seronegative. Sequencing was performed on PBMCs. The J gene is TRBJ2-3, the V gene TRBV7-3; 8 bases align to TRBD1. In DNA, the CDR3 is TGTGCCAGCAGCCGCAGGGGGCATGACTCTGATACGCAGTATTTT. It is translated as CASSRRGHDSDTQYF.